Presented here are 21 T cell receptor beta chains from one specimen sequenced in a study of CD8 T cells in ankylosing spondylitis. A single record per CDR3 protein comes from TCRdb applying MiXCR to the 5' RACE reads. This table holds about 30,000 distinct CDR3 sequences, 12% to 15% found once. Source material: blood. Source of these receptors: a male donor with ankylosing spondylitis or in good health (not recorded which).

The V and J genes are TRBV6-1 and TRBJ2-2; D not certain. Trimming took off 7 bases at V and 1 base at J, with 13 bases between the two ends. This CDR3 contains 15 residues. Germline V gene data show CDR1 as MNHNS and CDR2 as SASEGT. CDR3 sequence: CASIRQLQNTGELFF. The DNA of the CDR3 is TGTGCCAGCATACGGCAGCTCCAGAACACCGGGGAGCTGTTTTTT.

This clonotype is judged medium-sized (0.01 to 0.1%). This chain links TRBV12-3 or TRBV12-4 with TRBJ2-7, with D possibly being TRBD1 or TRBD2 (7 bases each). V was trimmed by 3 bases and J by 5 bases, leaving 38 bases between them. CDR3 length: 22 amino acids. The CDR3 reads CASSFTRQGFLAGGRASNEQYF. Written as DNA, the CDR3 is TGTGCCAGCAGTTTCACTAGACAGGGTTTCCTAGCAGGCGGGAGAGCCAGCAACGAGCAGTACTTC.

This clonotype was counted ten times or more. V usage is TRBV5-1 and J usage is TRBJ2-1; 7 positions match TRBD1. Per germline, CDR1 SGHRS and CDR2 YFSETQ. V lost 4 bases and J lost 5; bases outside the gene matches: 6. The CDR3 totals 14 residues. CDR3 nucleotides: TGCGCCAGCAGCGAGGGGGCGCAGAACAATGAGCAGTTCTTC. Translating gives CASSEGAQNNEQFF.

The chain employs TRBV20-1 and TRBJ1-2, with D unclear. V dropped 6 bases and J dropped 0 bases, with 17 bases sitting between them. The CDR3 sequence is 15 residues long. Germline assignment: CDR1 DFQATT and CDR2 SNEGSKA (reference sequence). CDR3 DNA: TGCAGTGCATCCCGCCGGGCAGGCGCTAACTATGGCTACACCTTC. Translating it yields CSASRRAGANYGYTF.

This clonotype was observed a few times. The chain uses TRBV6-2 or TRBV6-3 and TRBJ2-1; D call uncertain. Trimming removed 4 bases from V and 0 bases from J, with 7 bases in between. CDR1 MNHEY and CDR2 SVGEGT come from the germline V gene. The CDR3 is made up of 14 amino acids. CDR3 sequence: CASSSTSSYNEQFF. The CDR3 nucleotides are TGTGCCAGCAGTTCGACGAGCTCCTACAATGAGCAGTTCTTC.

The V call is TRBV7-9, the J call TRBJ1-4; D remains unclear. Trimming shortened V by 5 bases and J by 8 bases, and 12 bases separated the two germline ends. The CDR3 is 13 residues long. The germline V gene encodes CDR1 SEHNR and CDR2 FQNEAQ (reference sequence). The CDR3 here is CASSPKEGEKLFF. In nucleotides, the CDR3 is TGTGCCAGCAGCCCCAAGGAGGGCGAAAAACTGTTTTTT.

The chain links TRBV28 to TRBJ1-5; no definite D call. V was pared by 2 bases and J by 8 bases, with 7 bases between. This CDR3 has 12 residues. CDR1 and CDR2 (germline): MDHEN, SYDVKM. CDR3 amino acids: CASSLEMEPQHF. CDR3 coding DNA: TGTGCCAGCAGTTTAGAGATGGAGCCCCAGCATTTT.

This clonotype was seen only a few times. The chain has TRBV5-1 and TRBJ2-1; 7 bases align to TRBD2. V shed 0 bases and J 8 bases; nucleotides not matched to a gene: 8. Germline assignment: CDR1 SGHRS and CDR2 YFSETQ. The CDR3 runs to 15 residues. DNA for the CDR3: TGCGCCAGCAGCTTGGAGGGCCTTCGGGAGGATGAGCAGTTCTTC. Its translation is CASSLEGLREDEQFF.

This clonotype was detected a few times. The chain couples TRBV3-1 to TRBJ2-7, with a tentative D call TRBD2 (5 bases). This CDR3 comprises 14 residues. V shed 9 bases and J shed 0 bases, with 15 bases lying between them. Germline V gene lookup returns CDR1 LGHDT and CDR2 YNNKEL (reference sequence). The CDR3 nucleotides read TGTGCCAGTTCGCGGGCCCCGAGCTCCTACGAGCAGTACTTC. Translation gives CASSRAPSSYEQYF.

This clonotype was seen more than once but under ten times. This rearrangement joins TRBV5-1 to TRBJ2-7; D remains unclear. Trimming pared 2 bases from V and 1 base from J, leaving 10 bases between. Germline V CDR1 and CDR2: SGHRS, YFSETQ. The CDR3 spans 14 residues. The CDR3: CASSLNSYSYEQYF. In DNA form, the CDR3 reads TGCGCCAGCAGCTTAAACAGTTATTCCTACGAGCAGTACTTC.

This clonotype occurred a few times. This sequence joins TRBV29-1 and TRBJ2-2; TRBD2 matches at 8 bases. The CDR3 length is 14 residues. V gave up 7 bases and J gave up 2 bases; unmatched junction bases: 6. Germline V gene lookup returns CDR1 SQVTM and CDR2 ANQGSEA. The CDR3 nucleotides are TGCAGCGCCATGCTAGCGGGTAACACCGGGGAGCTGTTTTTT. It translates to CSAMLAGNTGELFF.

The chain couples TRBV29-1 to TRBJ2-1, with D tentatively TRBD1 or TRBD2 (5 bases each). The V gene lost 7 bases and the J gene lost 7 bases, with 17 bases spanning the gap. The CDR3 has 13 residues. Per the germline V gene, CDR1 is SQVTM and CDR2 is ANQGSEA. CDR3 nucleotides: TGCAGCGCGGTGTGGGGGTTCGAAAATGAGCAGTTCTTC. Protein sequence: CSAVWGFENEQFF.

This rearrangement joins TRBV24-1 to TRBJ1-5, with TRBD1 matching 7 bases. The germline gives CDR1 KGHDR, CDR2 SFDVKD. The CDR3 loop spans 14 amino acids. Losses at the gene ends were 10 bases for V and 0 bases for J; bases not matched to a gene: 5. In DNA, the CDR3 is TGTGCCACGGCAGGGACAGCTAGCAATCAGCCCCAGCATTTT. It specifies CATAGTASNQPQHF.

The chain joins TRBV12-3 or TRBV12-4 to TRBJ2-7, with a possible D match to TRBD2 (5 bases). The CDR3 loop spans 15 amino acids. V was cut by 5 bases and J by 5 bases, with 19 bases left in between. The CDR3 here is CASSLSPGSWNEQYF. The CDR3 DNA reads TGTGCCAGCAGTCTATCACCTGGGAGTTGGAACGAGCAGTACTTC.

This clonotype was seen repeatedly, ten times or more. The CDR3 here is CASSSGQGAVETQYF. As DNA, the CDR3 is TGTGCCAGCAGTTCCGGACAGGGGGCTGTAGAGACCCAGTACTTC. The chain couples TRBV12-3 or TRBV12-4 to TRBJ2-5; 11 nucleotides align to TRBD1. V was clipped by 4 bases and J by 4 bases; unmatched bases: 5. This CDR3 is built from 15 residues.

This clonotype was detected a few times. The gene calls are TRBV7-3 and TRBJ2-1; tentative D call: TRBD1 (6 bases). CDR1 is SGHTA, CDR2 FQGTGA, per germline. This CDR3 is 13 amino acids long. Trimming cost V 5 bases and J 6 bases, with 11 bases left between them. The chain's CDR3 is CASSVQGSNEQFF. CDR3 in DNA: TGTGCCAGCAGCGTACAGGGTTCCAATGAGCAGTTCTTC.

This clonotype was seen a handful of times. The chain uses TRBV6-1 and TRBJ2-4; TRBD2 agrees at 8 bases. This CDR3 region has 13 residues. Trimming cost V 0 bases and J 12 bases; bases outside gene matches: 4. From germline, CDR1 is MNHNS and CDR2 SASEGT. CDR3 sequence (DNA): TGTGCCAGCAGTGAAGCGCGGACTAGCTCTCAGTACTTC. This sequence encodes CASSEARTSSQYF.

The chain has TRBV27 and TRBJ2-6; no reliable D call. Germline CDR1 reads MNHEY; CDR2 reads SMNVEV (reference sequence). Trimming cost V 6 bases and J 0 bases, with 12 bases left between them. The CDR3 extends over 16 amino acids. CDR3 DNA: TGTGCCAGCAGCCCCGTAGTGAGCTCTGGGGCCAACGTCCTGACTTTC. Translating gives CASSPVVSSGANVLTF.

The chain joins TRBV10-2 to TRBJ2-1; 8 nucleotides match TRBD2. CDR1 and CDR2 from the germline V gene are WSHSY and SAAADI. The V and J ends lost 6 bases and 0 bases, in that order; junction bases with no gene match: 4. The CDR3 loop spans 15 amino acids. Written as DNA, the CDR3 is TGCGCCAGCAGACCAAGCGGGAGCTCCTACAATGAGCAGTTCTTC. Protein sequence: CASRPSGSSYNEQFF.

There are a few counts of this clonotype. The chain uses TRBV7-2 and TRBJ1-1, with D maybe TRBD1 (5 bases). The CDR3 extends over 14 amino acids. The germline V gene has CDR1 SGHTA and CDR2 FQGNSA. V was pared by 5 bases and J by 3 bases, with 13 bases between. The CDR3: CASSPSVQDTEAFF. The CDR3 DNA is TGTGCCAGCAGCCCCTCGGTACAGGACACTGAAGCTTTCTTT.

This clonotype was recorded a few times. V and J are TRBV14 and TRBJ2-1; 11 bases match TRBD1. This CDR3 is 15 amino acids long. J gave up 12 bases and V 1 base, and 8 bases lay outside the gene matches. Germline V CDR1 and CDR2: SGHDN, FVKESK. The CDR3 nucleotides read TGTGCCAGCAGCCAAGTCAGGGACAGGGGGATGAGGCAGTTCTTC. This encodes CASSQVRDRGMRQFF.